This T cell receptor beta chain was observed in a study of T cells in tumors after PD-1 blockade (dated by TCRdb to about 2019). For the study in its entirety: Prior checkpoint blockade, systemic immunosuppressant use, and recent radiotherapy or other anti-cancer therapy within 4 weeks were grounds for patient exclusion. Pembrolizumab 200 mg every 3 weeks or cemiplimab 350 mg every 2 weeks was administered to patients. A subset of patients also received ongoing daily vismodegib 150 mg during anti-PD-1 treatment. An average of around 100,000 TCR templates (range roughly 22,000-290,000) and around 36,000 unique clonotypes was obtained for peripheral blood samples. The study performed paired single-cell RNA and TCR sequencing on site-matched tumors from BCC or SCC patients before and after anti-PD-1 therapy. To compare clonotypes in blood and tumor, bulk TCR sequencing was done on around eleven peripheral blood samples taken from four or five patients. RECIST version 1.1 was used to assess clinical response.

The immunoSEQ platform was used for deep TCRbeta sequencing. In the original analysis: Only productive rearrangements were exported from the immunoSEQ Analyzer for further analysis. T cell phenotypes were assigned to bulk TCRbeta clonotypes by matching the clonotypes to single-cell RNA+TCR-seq clones that had the same TCRbeta sequence. Clone enrichment in tumor was calculated as tumor frequency divided by PBMC frequency from bulk TCR sequencing. GLIPH was used to group TCRs into specificity groups, clusters of distinct TCRs likely recognizing common antigens via shared CDR3 motifs. TCRdb took over this immuneACCESS table, retaining in-frame rearrangements with V and J assigned. Such tables are incomplete; in checked studies, under half of the missing clones stem from an unresolved V gene, and the remainder is unexplained. V and J calls and clone size are copied from that table; D and trimming were computed from the DNA. Within this sample are 20,000 or so clones, with over 70% of them counted one time only. The top ten clonotypes cover 25% of the sample.

For bulk TCRbeta sequencing, genomic DNA was extracted from tumor biopsies or peripheral blood, and input amounts ranged from about 616 ng to 6,500 ng. All patients had histologically proven advanced or metastatic basal or squamous cell carcinoma and were poor candidates for surgical resection. Of the ten or so patients making up the basal cell carcinoma cohort, roughly eight underwent bulk tumor TCR sequencing. Results and caveats for the whole study, not just this receptor: Roughly two fifths of TCR clonotypes from the tumor were detected in blood, and certain novel exhausted tumor clones were present in blood collected before treatment, which suggests recruitment from the periphery. The source of novel T cell clones was not identified, and lymphoid organs or rare unexpanded clones within the tumor or the tumor periphery could be included among the possible sources.

The CDR3 starts with the cysteine, ends with the phenylalanine, and has 15 residues. CDR3 DNA only is kept here, 45 bases in frame from base 1. CDR1 is given as SNHLY and CDR2 as FYNNEI, both from the germline V gene. The V end loses 2 bases and the J end loses 1 base, and a stretch of 8 bases separates them. Comments on this clone: Its antigen remains unidentified. The record has no base qualities; no much larger clone is one base away.

The source material was PBMCs, sampled after anti-PD-1 therapy. The sequence was obtained from a human donor with advanced basal cell or squamous cell carcinoma (not recorded which). This chain joins TRBV2 to TRBJ2-2; no D segment can be confidently identified. The CDR3 in this case is CASSEFRGNTGELFF. The nucleotides read TGTGCCAGCAGTGAATTCCGCGGGAACACCGGGGAGCTGTTTTTT.